This TCR beta chain was recorded in a study of blood T cell repertoires in COVID-19. The CDR3 extends over 15 amino acids. Trimming took 5 bases from V and 9 from J; bases not matched to a gene: 9. CDR1 and CDR2 (germline): SGHAT, FQNNGV. Here immunoSEQ multiplex PCR was the method, and the copy in TCRdb shows in-frame clones only, minus some. This sample has a few hundred thousand clones, with 80% to 90% found just once. This clone came up once. This receptor was taken from a man under 40 who had recovered from COVID-19. The gene calls are TRBV11-2 and TRBJ1-6, with 8 bases fitting TRBD1. What was sequenced was PBMCs or T cells enriched from blood (not recorded which). CDR3 amino acids: CASSIATGAGSPLHF. The CDR3 DNA reads as TGTGCCAGCAGCATCGCGACAGGGGCAGGTTCACCCCTCCACTTT.